What follows are 10 T cell receptor beta chains derived from one specimen sequenced in a study of T cell responses to AZD1222 COVID-19 vaccine. Clones were sequenced by immunoSEQ multiplex PCR, and TCRdb holds only the in-frame ones, with some missing. The sample comprises 250,000 to 300,000 clones, 85% to 95% of which are singletons, and around 0.58% rests with the top ten. Sample: peripheral blood, taken 28 days after the second AZD1222 dose. These receptor sequences come from an adult who received the AZD1222 COVID-19 vaccine.

The chain joins TRBV28 to TRBJ1-1, with D possibly being TRBD1 (5 bases). CDR1 and CDR2 (germline): MDHEN, SYDVKM. The ends were cut back, 3 bases at V and 6 bases at J, with 11 bases in the middle. The CDR3 covers 13 residues. The CDR3 sequence: CASSLEWGAEAFF. The CDR3 bases are TGTGCCAGCAGTTTGGAATGGGGCGCTGAAGCTTTCTTT.

The V call is TRBV27, the J call TRBJ2-2; possibly TRBD1 for D (6 bases). This CDR3 is built from 15 residues. V shed 2 bases and J shed 4 bases, with 11 bases lying between them. CDR1 is MNHEY and CDR2 is SMNVEV in the germline V gene (reference sequence). The CDR3 region has the DNA TGTGCCAGCAGTTTAAGGACAGAAGGCACCGGGGAGCTGTTTTTT. Its protein product is CASSLRTEGTGELFF.

This clone was seen a single time. V usage is TRBV6-1 and J usage is TRBJ2-7, with D possibly matching TRBD2 (6 bases). The length of the CDR3 is 15 residues. V was trimmed by 1 base and J by 4 bases, leaving 14 bases between them. CDR1 MNHNS and CDR2 SASEGT come from the germline V gene. The chain's CDR3 is CASSEEEGAWYEQYF. CDR3 DNA: TGTGCCAGCAGTGAAGAGGAGGGCGCGTGGTACGAGCAGTACTTC.

The J gene is TRBJ1-4, the V gene TRBV30; no firm D call. V shed 0 bases and J shed 12 bases, with 17 bases lying between them. The CDR3 length is 14 residues. Germline V gene lookup returns CDR1 GTSNPN and CDR2 SVGIG (reference sequence). The CDR3 spells CAWSVVGPSWELFF. The CDR3 bases are TGTGCCTGGAGTGTAGTAGGCCCCTCGTGGGAACTGTTTTTT.

This chain uses TRBV4-3 with TRBJ1-4, with D perhaps TRBD1 (6 bases). Germline CDR1 and CDR2: LGHNA and YSLEER. The CDR3 totals 15 residues. V was cut by 2 bases and J by 6 bases, with 13 bases left in between. CDR3 residues: CASSQLLKGDEKLFF. The CDR3 nucleotides read TGCGCCAGCAGCCAACTCCTGAAGGGGGATGAAAAACTGTTTTTT.

The chain employs TRBV28 and TRBJ1-2, with D hard to call. The CDR3 covers 17 residues. The V gene's germline CDR1 is MDHEN and CDR2 SYDVKM. V was shortened by 6 bases and J by 2 bases, with 22 bases between the two germline ends. The CDR3 nucleotides are TGTGCCAGCAGGAAACCAACATCGGACCCGATGAACTATGGCTACACCTTC. Residues: CASRKPTSDPMNYGYTF.

This chain links TRBV7-8 with TRBJ1-1, with TRBD1 matching over 7 bases. V trimming: 5 bases; J trimming: 11 bases; junction bases outside the gene matches: 8. Germline CDR1 SGHVS, CDR2 FQNEAQ. The CDR3 runs to 12 residues. In DNA form, the CDR3 reads TGTGCCAGCAGCGTCCCGACAGGGTCGGCTTTCTTT. Encoded protein: CASSVPTGSAFF.

V gene TRBV12-3 or TRBV12-4 combines with J gene TRBJ2-7; D might be TRBD1 (6 bases). Deletions cut 2 bases from V and 6 bases from J, with 11 bases between. The CDR3 has 13 amino acids. The CDR3 loop is CASSLNRDGEQYF. CDR3 coding DNA: TGTGCCAGCAGTTTAAACAGGGACGGCGAGCAGTACTTC.

This chain uses TRBV6-5 with TRBJ1-4; no clear D gene. V lost 6 bases and J lost 6, with 14 bases in between. Germline V lookup: CDR1 MNHEY, CDR2 SVGAGI. This CDR3 is built from 14 residues. CDR3 in amino acids: CASSPGLYYEKLFF. CDR3 DNA: TGTGCCAGCAGCCCCGGGCTCTACTATGAAAAACTGTTTTTT.

The chain joins TRBV7-2 to TRBJ2-2; TRBD2 might be the D (6 bases). Germline-derived CDR1 and CDR2 are SGHTA and FQGNSA. The CDR3 extends over 16 amino acids. Trimming cost V 2 bases and J 0 bases, with 10 bases left between them. The CDR3, as DNA: TGTGCCAGCAGCTTATCGAGACTAGCGAACACCGGGGAGCTGTTTTTT. Translation: CASSLSRLANTGELFF.